These 27 T cell receptor beta chains were sequenced from one sample in a study of T-cell reconstitution after alpha-beta-depleted transplantation in children. The TCRbeta library incorporated unique molecular identifiers. TCRdb processed the PCR reads anew with MiXCR; each CDR3 protein has one entry. The sample shows roughly 790,000 distinct CDR3 sequences, approximately 15% of them seen only once. Source: PBMCs, mostly from graft donor cells, taken 360 days after TCRalphabeta/CD19-depleted stem cell transplant. These TCRs come from a male patient between 10 and 17 years old who had a stem cell transplant for acute lymphoblastic leukemia, so the T cells may come from the graft donor.

This clonotype was recorded at least ten times. The CDR3 spells CASSVRGQETQYF. The CDR3 DNA reads TGCGCCAGCAGCGTACGCGGACAAGAGACCCAGTACTTC. V usage is TRBV5-1 and J usage is TRBJ2-5; D gene uncertain. Germline V CDR1 and CDR2: SGHRS, YFSETQ. The CDR3 is made up of 13 amino acids. The V end was cut by 4 bases, the J end by 2 bases, with 9 bases between.

The V and J genes are TRBV12-3 or TRBV12-4 and TRBJ2-3, with TRBD2 matching over 10 bases. V lost 5 bases to trimming and J lost 4 bases; unmatched junction nucleotides: 6. The CDR3 covers 15 residues. CDR3 nucleotides: TGTGCCAGCAGTCACCTAGCGGGAGACGCAGATACGCAGTATTTT. Amino acids: CASSHLAGDADTQYF.

There are a few counts of this clonotype. The gene calls are TRBV10-3 and TRBJ1-5, with D maybe TRBD1 (5 bases). Germline CDR1 and CDR2: ENHRY and SYGVKD. V shed 11 bases and J shed 2 bases, with 19 bases lying between them. The CDR3 is 15 amino acids. In nucleotides, the CDR3 is TGTGCCCCGGACCGGGACTGTGCTGGCAATCAGCCCCAGCATTTT. Translating gives CAPDRDCAGNQPQHF.

The chain combines TRBV3-1 with TRBJ2-5; D unresolved. V was clipped by 2 bases and J by 5 bases, with 9 bases between them. CDR1 is LGHDT and CDR2 is YNNKEL in the germline V gene (reference sequence). This CDR3 comprises 13 residues. The CDR3 region has the DNA TGTGCCAGCAGCCAAAGCCCGTGGGAGACCCAGTACTTC. It is translated as CASSQSPWETQYF.

Written as DNA, the CDR3 is TGCGCCAGCAGCTTAGTACAGCTGGCAACTAATGAAAAACTGTTTTTT. It codes for CASSLVQLATNEKLFF. This chain uses TRBV5-1 with TRBJ1-4; no definite D call. Between the trimmed V and J ends, which lost 2 bases and 0 bases, there was a span of 11 bases. This CDR3 has 16 amino acids. Per germline, CDR1 SGHRS and CDR2 YFSETQ.

The genes are TRBV27 and TRBJ2-7; D may correspond to TRBD1 or TRBD2 (5 bases each). The CDR3 extends over 16 amino acids. Germline-derived CDR1 and CDR2 are MNHEY and SMNVEV (reference sequence). Trimming stripped 6 bases from V and 3 bases from J, with 21 bases between. The CDR3 bases are TGTGCCAGCAGCCCCCGGGACCCCTGGGAAGGCTACGAGCAGTACTTC. This gives the protein CASSPRDPWEGYEQYF.

At least ten counts were recorded for this clonotype. This sequence joins TRBV6-5 and TRBJ2-7; perhaps TRBD2 as D (7 bases). The CDR3 runs to 15 residues. The V and J ends lost 2 bases and 1 base respectively, with 12 bases between them. Germline CDR1 and CDR2: MNHEY and SVGAGI. The CDR3 region has the DNA TGTGCCAGCAGTTACAGGGGGGGGGAGTCCTACGAGCAGTACTTC. Translated, it gives CASSYRGGESYEQYF.

The rearrangement uses TRBV12-3 or TRBV12-4 and TRBJ2-7, with TRBD2 identical over 13 bases. This CDR3 has 14 amino acids. J was trimmed by 8 bases and V by 5 bases; bases with no gene match: 6. The CDR3 DNA sequence: TGTGCCAGCAGTCTGCGGACTAGCGGGAGCCAGCAGTACTTC. Its protein is CASSLRTSGSQQYF.

V usage is TRBV20-1 and J usage is TRBJ1-1; 9 bases match TRBD1. CDR3 size: 14 residues. Germline CDR1 is DFQATT and CDR2 is SNEGSKA (reference sequence). V gave up 4 bases and J gave up 1 base; unmatched junction bases: 4. The CDR3 loop is CSAKTGGGNTEAFF. The CDR3 DNA sequence: TGCAGTGCTAAGACAGGGGGTGGGAACACTGAAGCTTTCTTT.

This clonotype has a handful of counts. This chain uses TRBV5-6 with TRBJ1-1; tentatively, D is TRBD1 (5 bases). Germline CDR1 and CDR2: SGHDT and YYEEEE. This CDR3 has 16 residues. Trimming removed 1 base from V and 4 bases from J, with 17 bases in between. The CDR3 reads CASSLTLTGLVTEAFF. The CDR3 DNA sequence: TGTGCCAGCAGCTTGACGCTCACGGGGCTTGTCACTGAAGCTTTCTTT.

This clonotype has a handful of counts. The V gene is TRBV2, the J gene TRBJ1-5, with D uncertain. The CDR3 sequence is 15 residues long. Germline loops: CDR1 SNHLY, CDR2 FYNNEI. The V and J ends lost 0 bases and 4 bases respectively, with 10 bases between them. CDR3: CASSEARTLNQPQHF. The CDR3 region has the DNA TGTGCCAGCAGTGAAGCGCGGACCCTTAATCAGCCCCAGCATTTT. The entire variable domain, with the rest obtained from reference TRBV2 and TRBJ1-5, is as follows: EPEVTQTPSHQVTQMGQEVILRCVPISNHLYFYWYRQILGQKVEFLVSFYNNEISEKSEIFDDQFSVERPDGSNFTLKIRSTKLEDSAMYFCASSEARTLNQPQHFGDGTRLSIL.

The chain couples TRBV18 to TRBJ2-1; TRBD2 might be the D (6 bases). CDR1 KGHSH and CDR2 LQKENI come from the germline V gene. The CDR3 is made up of 16 amino acids. V was clipped by 0 bases and J by 6 bases, with 15 bases between them. The CDR3 reads CASSPPRTSIRNEQFF. The CDR3 region has the DNA TGTGCCAGCTCACCACCGAGAACTAGCATTCGCAATGAGCAGTTCTTC.

This rearrangement joins TRBV5-1 to TRBJ2-7; D is possibly TRBD1 (6 bases). Germline V CDR1 and CDR2: SGHRS, YFSETQ. The CDR3 extends over 14 amino acids. The germline V and J ends were trimmed by 1 base and 3 bases, with 11 bases remaining between them. The CDR3 DNA reads as TGCGCCAGCAGCTTGTCCGGACAGCTCTACGAGCAGTACTTC. Translating gives CASSLSGQLYEQYF. Full variable domain (rest looked up from reference TRBV5-1 and TRBJ2-7): KAGVTQTPRYLIKTRGQQVTLSCSPISGHRSVSWYQQTPGQGLQFLFEYFSETQRNKGNFPGRFSGRQFSNSRSEMNVSTLELGDSALYLCASSLSGQLYEQYFGPGTRLTVT.

The chain employs TRBV20-1 and TRBJ2-1, with D possibly TRBD1 on 6 matching bases. Trimming left V 5 bases short and J 1 base short, with 9 bases between. There are 13 residues in the CDR3. The germline gives CDR1 DFQATT, CDR2 SNEGSKA (reference sequence). CDR3 protein: CSARDTSYNEQFF. The CDR3 nucleotides read TGCAGTGCTCGGGACACTTCCTACAATGAGCAGTTCTTC.

CDR3 loop: CASSPNSAETQYF. The DNA for the CDR3 is TGTGCCAGCAGCCCCAATTCAGCAGAGACCCAGTACTTC. V and J are TRBV6-1 and TRBJ2-5; D uncertain. The CDR3 extends over 13 amino acids. Per germline, CDR1 MNHNS and CDR2 SASEGT. The V and J ends lost 6 bases and 4 bases respectively, with 12 bases between them.

V is TRBV4-1 and J is TRBJ1-2; tentative D call: TRBD1 (5 bases). Germline CDR1 reads MGHRA; CDR2 reads YSYEKL. Trimming removed 4 bases from V and 3 bases from J, with 18 bases in between. The CDR3 spans 16 residues. CDR3 sequence: CASSLRERRVYYGYTF. The CDR3 nucleotides are TGCGCCAGCAGCCTACGGGAGCGCAGGGTCTACTATGGCTACACCTTC.

This rearrangement joins TRBV20-1 to TRBJ2-7; 11 positions agree with TRBD2. CDR3 length: 12 amino acids. Germline V CDR1 and CDR2: DFQATT, SNEGSKA (reference sequence). Trimming removed 7 bases from V and 4 bases from J; junction bases left unmatched: 3. CDR3: CSGLAGLYEQYF. Here the CDR3 DNA reads TGCAGTGGACTAGCGGGACTTTACGAGCAGTACTTC.

This clonotype turned up a few times. This CDR3 reads CASSLGQGDWQPQHF. In DNA form, the CDR3 reads TGTGCCAGCAGTCTAGGACAGGGGGATTGGCAGCCCCAGCATTTT. This rearrangement joins TRBV2 to TRBJ1-5; TRBD1 matches 10 bases. The CDR3 sequence is 15 residues long. V lost 5 bases and J lost 7; bases outside the gene matches: 8. The germline CDR1 and CDR2 sequences are SNHLY and FYNNEI.

This clonotype has just a few counts. The V call is TRBV28, the J call TRBJ2-7; D is possibly TRBD1 or TRBD2 (5 bases each). CDR1 is MDHEN, CDR2 SYDVKM, per germline. The CDR3 covers 16 residues. Between the trimmed V and J ends, which lost 7 bases and 7 bases, there was a span of 26 bases. The DNA of the CDR3 is TGTGCCAGCACCCCTTTTGTAGGGGCAACCTCGGGAGAGCAGTACTTC. This codes for CASTPFVGATSGEQYF.

This clonotype was detected only once. The V gene is TRBV7-9, the J gene TRBJ1-6, with unresolved D. CDR3 length: 14 amino acids. V dropped 1 base and J dropped 10 bases, with 11 bases sitting between them. The germline V gene encodes CDR1 SEHNR and CDR2 FQNEAQ (reference sequence). CDR3 sequence: CASSLVVGDSPLHF. CDR3 in DNA: TGTGCCAGCAGCTTAGTGGTTGGAGACTCACCCCTCCACTTT.

This sequence joins TRBV5-1 and TRBJ2-1; D is undetermined. Trimming shortened V by 0 bases and J by 4 bases, and 8 bases separated the two germline ends. Germline V gene data show CDR1 as SGHRS and CDR2 as YFSETQ. This CDR3 contains 14 residues. CDR3: CASSLVAPYNEQFF. In DNA, the CDR3 is TGCGCCAGCAGCTTGGTGGCGCCTTACAATGAGCAGTTCTTC.

V gene TRBV5-1 combines with J gene TRBJ1-1, with a tentative D call TRBD1 (6 bases). The CDR3 consists of 16 residues. Germline CDR1 is SGHRS and CDR2 is YFSETQ. V shed 1 base and J shed 2 bases, with 15 bases lying between them. The CDR3 coding sequence is TGCGCCAGCAGCTTGCCTACGGACAGTCCTAACACTGAAGCTTTCTTT. It encodes CASSLPTDSPNTEAFF.

This clonotype has a handful of counts. The chain links TRBV5-1 to TRBJ2-3; TRBD2 might be the D (5 bases). In germline, CDR1 is SGHRS, CDR2 YFSETQ. The CDR3 covers 14 residues. Deletions cut 4 bases from V and 4 bases from J, with 13 bases between. CDR3 protein: CASSQLREPDTQYF. DNA for the CDR3: TGCGCCAGCAGCCAGTTAAGGGAGCCAGATACGCAGTATTTT.

This chain connects TRBV16 to TRBJ1-2; 10 positions match TRBD1. Per the germline V gene, CDR1 is KGHSY and CDR2 is FQNENV. Trimming cost V 0 bases and J 8 bases; bases outside gene matches: 3. CDR3 length: 14 residues. The CDR3 DNA reads TGTGCCAGCAGCCAATCGACAGGGGGCGGCGGCTACACCTTC. Its translation is CASSQSTGGGGYTF.

The CDR3 reads CASGPLLAGLNEQFF. The CDR3 bases are TGTGCTAGTGGGCCTTTACTAGCGGGTCTCAATGAGCAGTTCTTC. This chain uses TRBV12-5 with TRBJ2-1; 9 nucleotides align to TRBD2. V dropped 6 bases and J dropped 6; count of bases not matched to a gene: 9. The CDR3 runs to 15 residues. Germline assignment: CDR1 LGHNT and CDR2 FRNRAP. Full variable domain (missing parts from reference TRBV12-5 and TRBJ2-1): DARVTQTPRHKVTEMGQEVTMRCQPILGHNTVFWYRQTMMQGLELLAYFRNRAPLDDSGMPKDRFSAEMPDATLATLKIQPSEPRDSAVYFCASGPLLAGLNEQFFGPGTRLTVL.

In regard to this clonotype: It may be a read error: a sequence one base away is much more abundant. The rearrangement links TRBV7-8 to TRBJ2-2; a weak D match, TRBD1 (6 bases). The CDR3 consists of 15 residues. Germline loops: CDR1 SGHVS, CDR2 FQNEAQ. The CDR3 loop reads CASGLGGTNTGELFF. In DNA, the CDR3 is TGTGCCAGCGGCTTAGGGGGAACGAACACCGGGGAGCTGTTTTTT.

The sample holds a few counts of this clonotype. This chain links TRBV2 with TRBJ2-5; weak D call: TRBD2 (6 bases). In germline, CDR1 is SNHLY, CDR2 FYNNEI. CDR3 size: 13 residues. V lost 6 bases to trimming and J lost 5 bases, with 13 bases between them. The CDR3 nucleotides read TGTGCCAGCAGGGCGGGGCGTTTGGAGACCCAGTACTTC. Its translation: CASRAGRLETQYF.